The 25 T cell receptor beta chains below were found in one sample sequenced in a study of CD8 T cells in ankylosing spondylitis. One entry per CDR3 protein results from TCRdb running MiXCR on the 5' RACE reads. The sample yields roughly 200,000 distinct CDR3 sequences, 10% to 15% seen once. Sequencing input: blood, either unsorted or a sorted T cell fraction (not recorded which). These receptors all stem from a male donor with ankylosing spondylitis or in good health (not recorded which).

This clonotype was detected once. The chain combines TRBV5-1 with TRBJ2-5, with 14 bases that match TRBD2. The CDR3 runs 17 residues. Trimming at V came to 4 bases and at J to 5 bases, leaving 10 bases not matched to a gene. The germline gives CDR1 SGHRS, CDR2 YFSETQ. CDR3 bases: TGCGCCAGCAGCCCCGGAGGGGGACTAGCGGGGGTGGAGACCCAGTACTTC. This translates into CASSPGGGLAGVETQYF.

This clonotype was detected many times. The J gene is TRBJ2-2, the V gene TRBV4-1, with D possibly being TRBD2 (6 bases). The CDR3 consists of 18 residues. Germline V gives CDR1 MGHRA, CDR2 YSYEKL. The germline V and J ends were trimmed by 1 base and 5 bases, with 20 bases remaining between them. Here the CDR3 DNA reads TGCGCCAGCAGCCAAGGCCAGCACTCCCTTGGGGGGACCGGGGAGCTGTTTTTT. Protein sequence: CASSQGQHSLGGTGELFF.

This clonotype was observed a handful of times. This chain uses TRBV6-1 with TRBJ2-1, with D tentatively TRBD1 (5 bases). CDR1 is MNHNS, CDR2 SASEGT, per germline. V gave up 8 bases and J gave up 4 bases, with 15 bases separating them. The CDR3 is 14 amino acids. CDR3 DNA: TGTGCCAGCGGACACAAACTAAATTACAATGAGCAGTTCTTC. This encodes CASGHKLNYNEQFF.

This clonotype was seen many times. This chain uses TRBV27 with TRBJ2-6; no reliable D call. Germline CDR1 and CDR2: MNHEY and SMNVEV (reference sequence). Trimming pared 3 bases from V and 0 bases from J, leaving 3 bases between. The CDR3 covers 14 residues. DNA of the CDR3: TGTGCCAGCAGTTTGGTCTCTGGGGCCAACGTCCTGACTTTC. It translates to CASSLVSGANVLTF. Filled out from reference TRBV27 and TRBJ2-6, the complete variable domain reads EAQVTQNPRYLITVTGKKLTVTCSQNMNHEYMSWYRQDPGLGLRQIYYSMNVEVTDKGDVPEGYKVSRKEKRNFPLILESPSPNQTSLYFCASSLVSGANVLTFGAGSRLTVL.

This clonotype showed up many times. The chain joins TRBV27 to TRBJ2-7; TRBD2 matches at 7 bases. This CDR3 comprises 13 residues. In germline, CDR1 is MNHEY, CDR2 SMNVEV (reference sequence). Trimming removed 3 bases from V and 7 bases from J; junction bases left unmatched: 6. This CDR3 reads CASSLGGAREQYF. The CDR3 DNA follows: TGTGCCAGCAGTTTGGGAGGGGCGCGGGAGCAGTACTTC.

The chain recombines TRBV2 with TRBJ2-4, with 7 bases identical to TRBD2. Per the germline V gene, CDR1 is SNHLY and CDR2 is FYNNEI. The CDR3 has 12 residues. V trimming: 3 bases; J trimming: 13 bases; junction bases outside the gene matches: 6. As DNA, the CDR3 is TGTGCCAGCAGTGACCCTCTAGCGGAACAGTACTTC. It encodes CASSDPLAEQYF.

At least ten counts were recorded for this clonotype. CDR3 sequence (DNA): TGCGCCAGCAGCTTGGCCCAAGAGGGGATCGGCACTGAAGCTTTCTTT. Its protein is CASSLAQEGIGTEAFF. The chain has TRBV5-1 and TRBJ1-1, with D perhaps matching TRBD1 (5 bases). Deletions cut 0 bases from V and 4 bases from J, with 16 bases between. Germline CDR1 is SGHRS and CDR2 is YFSETQ. CDR3 length: 16 amino acids.

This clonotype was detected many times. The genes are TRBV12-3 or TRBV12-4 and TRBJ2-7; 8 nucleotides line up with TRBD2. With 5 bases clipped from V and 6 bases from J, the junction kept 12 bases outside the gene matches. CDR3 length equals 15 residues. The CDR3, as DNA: TGTGCCAGCAGTCCCCAAGGGGGACTAGGGGCCGAGCAGTACTTC. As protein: CASSPQGGLGAEQYF.

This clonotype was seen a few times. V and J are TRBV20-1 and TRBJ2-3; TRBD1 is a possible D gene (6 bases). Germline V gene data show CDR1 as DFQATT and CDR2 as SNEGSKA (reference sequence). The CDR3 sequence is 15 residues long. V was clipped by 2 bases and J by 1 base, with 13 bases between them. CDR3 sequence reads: CSARPVNRGTDTQYF. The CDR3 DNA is TGCAGTGCTAGACCCGTTAACAGGGGCACAGATACGCAGTATTTT.

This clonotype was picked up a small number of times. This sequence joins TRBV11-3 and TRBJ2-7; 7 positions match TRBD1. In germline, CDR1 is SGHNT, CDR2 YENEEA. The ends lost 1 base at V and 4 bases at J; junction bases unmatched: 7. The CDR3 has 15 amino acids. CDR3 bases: TGTGCCAGCAGCTTAGGCCGAGGGGGCGGTTACGAGCAGTACTTC. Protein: CASSLGRGGGYEQYF.

CDR3 residues: CSVRAREGLDEQYF. The CDR3 DNA reads TGCAGCGTGAGGGCGCGGGAGGGCCTCGATGAGCAGTACTTC. V gene TRBV29-1 combines with J gene TRBJ2-7; TRBD2 matches at 9 bases. CDR1 SQVTM and CDR2 ANQGSEA come from the germline V gene. The CDR3 is made up of 14 amino acids. The trim removed 6 bases at V and 7 bases at J, leaving 13 bases unmatched.

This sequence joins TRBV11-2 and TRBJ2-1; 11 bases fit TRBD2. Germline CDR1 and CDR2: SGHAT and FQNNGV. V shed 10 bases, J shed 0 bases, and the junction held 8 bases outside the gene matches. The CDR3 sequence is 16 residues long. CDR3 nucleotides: TGTGCCACATACCGACTAGCGGGATACTCCTACAATGAGCAGTTCTTC. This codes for CATYRLAGYSYNEQFF.

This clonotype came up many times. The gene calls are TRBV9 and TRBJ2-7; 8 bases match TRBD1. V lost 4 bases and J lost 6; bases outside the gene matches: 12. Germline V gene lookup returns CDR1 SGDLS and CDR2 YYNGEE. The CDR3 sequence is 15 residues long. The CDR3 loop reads CASSPLGTGWPEQYF. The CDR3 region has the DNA TGTGCCAGCAGCCCACTTGGGACAGGTTGGCCCGAGCAGTACTTC.

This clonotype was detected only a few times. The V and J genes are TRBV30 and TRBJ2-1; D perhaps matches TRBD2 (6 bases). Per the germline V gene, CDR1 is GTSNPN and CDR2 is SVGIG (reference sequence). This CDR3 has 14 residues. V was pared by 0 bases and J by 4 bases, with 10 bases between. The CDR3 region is CAWSVRGGYNEQFF. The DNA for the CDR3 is TGTGCCTGGAGTGTACGGGGAGGTTACAATGAGCAGTTCTTC.

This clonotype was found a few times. The CDR3 spells CASSPFPADYNEQFF. The CDR3 bases are TGTGCCAGCAGCCCATTCCCGGCGGATTACAATGAGCAGTTCTTC. The chain has TRBV7-9 and TRBJ2-1; D unclear. This CDR3 has 15 residues. CDR1 and CDR2 (germline): SEHNR, FQNEAQ (reference sequence). The V and J ends lost 5 bases and 4 bases respectively, with 15 bases between them.

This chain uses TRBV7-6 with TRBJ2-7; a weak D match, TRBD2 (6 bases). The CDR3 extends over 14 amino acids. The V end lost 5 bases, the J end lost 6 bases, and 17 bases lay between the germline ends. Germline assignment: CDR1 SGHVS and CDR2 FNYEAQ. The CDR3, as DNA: TGTGCCAGCAGCCTTACGCCCCAGGGAGGCGAGCAGTACTTC. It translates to CASSLTPQGGEQYF.

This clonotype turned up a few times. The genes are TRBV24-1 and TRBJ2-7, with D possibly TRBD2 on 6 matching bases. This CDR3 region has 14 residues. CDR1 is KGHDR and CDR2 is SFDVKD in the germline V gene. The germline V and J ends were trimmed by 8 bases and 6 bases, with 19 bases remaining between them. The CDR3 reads CATIGTSLLIEQYF. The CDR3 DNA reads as TGTGCCACCATTGGGACTTCCCTCCTAATCGAGCAGTACTTC.

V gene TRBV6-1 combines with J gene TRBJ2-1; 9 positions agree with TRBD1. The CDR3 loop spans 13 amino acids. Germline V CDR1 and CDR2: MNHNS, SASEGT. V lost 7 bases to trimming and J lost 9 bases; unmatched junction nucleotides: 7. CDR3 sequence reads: CASTLDRGAEQFF. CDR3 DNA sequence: TGTGCCAGCACCCTAGACAGGGGGGCTGAGCAGTTCTTC.

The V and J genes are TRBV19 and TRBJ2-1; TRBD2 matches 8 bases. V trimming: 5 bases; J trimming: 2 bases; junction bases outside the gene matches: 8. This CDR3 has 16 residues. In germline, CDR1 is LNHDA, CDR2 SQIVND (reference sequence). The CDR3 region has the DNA TGTGCCAGTAGTGAAATAGCGGGGCGGACCTACAATGAGCAGTTCTTC. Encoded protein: CASSEIAGRTYNEQFF.

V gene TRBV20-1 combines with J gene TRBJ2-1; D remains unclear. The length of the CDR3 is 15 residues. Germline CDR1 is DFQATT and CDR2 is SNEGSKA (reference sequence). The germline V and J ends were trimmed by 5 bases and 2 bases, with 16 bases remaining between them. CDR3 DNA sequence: TGCAGTGCTGCTCCAATAGATTTCCCCTACAATGAGCAGTTCTTC. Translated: CSAAPIDFPYNEQFF.

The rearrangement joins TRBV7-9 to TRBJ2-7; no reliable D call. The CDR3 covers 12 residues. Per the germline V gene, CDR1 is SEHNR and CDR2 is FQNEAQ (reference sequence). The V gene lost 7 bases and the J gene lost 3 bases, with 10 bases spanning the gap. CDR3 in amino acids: CASTRSGYEQYF. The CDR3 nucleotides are TGTGCCAGCACCCGCTCCGGCTACGAGCAGTACTTC.

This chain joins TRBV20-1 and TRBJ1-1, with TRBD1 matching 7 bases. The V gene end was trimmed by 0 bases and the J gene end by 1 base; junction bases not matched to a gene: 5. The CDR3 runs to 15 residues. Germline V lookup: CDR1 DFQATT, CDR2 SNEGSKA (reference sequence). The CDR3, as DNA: TGCAGTGCTAGAGATCTGACAGGGACGAACACTGAAGCTTTCTTT. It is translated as CSARDLTGTNTEAFF.

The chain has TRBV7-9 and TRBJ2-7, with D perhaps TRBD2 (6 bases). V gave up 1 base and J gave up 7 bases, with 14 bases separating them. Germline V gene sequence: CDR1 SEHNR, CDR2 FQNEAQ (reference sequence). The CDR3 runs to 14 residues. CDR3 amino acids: CASSLEGGFYEQYF. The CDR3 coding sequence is TGTGCCAGCAGCTTAGAAGGAGGGTTCTATGAGCAGTACTTC.

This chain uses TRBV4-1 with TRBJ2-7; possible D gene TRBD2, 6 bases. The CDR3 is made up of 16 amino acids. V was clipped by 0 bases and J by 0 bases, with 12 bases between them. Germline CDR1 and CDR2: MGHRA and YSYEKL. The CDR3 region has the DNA TGCGCCAGCAGCCAAGATCACGGTAGCGGCTCCTACGAGCAGTACTTC. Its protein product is CASSQDHGSGSYEQYF.

The CDR3 coding sequence is TGCGCCAGCAGCTCCGGGACTTCGAACACCGGGGAGCTGTTTTTT. Translation gives CASSSGTSNTGELFF. The chain recombines TRBV5-1 with TRBJ2-2; maybe TRBD2 (6 bases). V lost 3 bases and J lost 0, with 9 bases in between. The CDR3 totals 15 residues. Germline V CDR1 and CDR2: SGHRS, YFSETQ.